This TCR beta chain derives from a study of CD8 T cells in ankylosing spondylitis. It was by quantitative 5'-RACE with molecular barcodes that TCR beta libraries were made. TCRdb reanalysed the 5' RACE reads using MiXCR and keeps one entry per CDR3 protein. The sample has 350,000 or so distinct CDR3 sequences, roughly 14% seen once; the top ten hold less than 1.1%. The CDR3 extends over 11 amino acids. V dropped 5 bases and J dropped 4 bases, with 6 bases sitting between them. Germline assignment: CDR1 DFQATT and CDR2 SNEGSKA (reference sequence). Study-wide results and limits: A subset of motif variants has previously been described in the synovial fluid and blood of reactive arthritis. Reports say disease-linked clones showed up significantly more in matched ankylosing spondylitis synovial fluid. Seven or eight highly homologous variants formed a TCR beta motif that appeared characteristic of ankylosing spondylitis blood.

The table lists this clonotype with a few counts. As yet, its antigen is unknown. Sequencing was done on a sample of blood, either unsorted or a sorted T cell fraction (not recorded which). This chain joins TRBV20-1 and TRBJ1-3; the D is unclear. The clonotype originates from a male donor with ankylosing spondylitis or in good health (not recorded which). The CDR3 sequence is CSAGLGNTIYF. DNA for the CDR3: TGCAGTGCTGGGCTCGGAAACACCATATATTTT.